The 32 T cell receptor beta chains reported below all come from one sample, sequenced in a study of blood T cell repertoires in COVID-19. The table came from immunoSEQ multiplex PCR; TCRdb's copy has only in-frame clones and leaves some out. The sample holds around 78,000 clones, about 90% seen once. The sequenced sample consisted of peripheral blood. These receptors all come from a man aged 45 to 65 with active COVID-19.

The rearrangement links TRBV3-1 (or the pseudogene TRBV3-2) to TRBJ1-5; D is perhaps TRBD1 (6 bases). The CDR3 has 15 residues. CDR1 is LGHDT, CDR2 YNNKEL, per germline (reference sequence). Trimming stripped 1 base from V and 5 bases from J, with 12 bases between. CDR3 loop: CASSQGREGDQPQHF. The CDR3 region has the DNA TGTGCCAGCAGCCAAGGCCGGGAGGGGGATCAGCCCCAGCATTTT.

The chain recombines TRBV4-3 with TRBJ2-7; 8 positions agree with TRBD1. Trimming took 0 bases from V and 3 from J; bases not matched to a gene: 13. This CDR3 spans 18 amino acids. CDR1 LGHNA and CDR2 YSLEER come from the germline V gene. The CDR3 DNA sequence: TGCGCCAGCAGCCAAGATTGGTGGGCAGGGGGCGCGTTCTACGAGCAGTACTTC. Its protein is CASSQDWWAGGAFYEQYF.

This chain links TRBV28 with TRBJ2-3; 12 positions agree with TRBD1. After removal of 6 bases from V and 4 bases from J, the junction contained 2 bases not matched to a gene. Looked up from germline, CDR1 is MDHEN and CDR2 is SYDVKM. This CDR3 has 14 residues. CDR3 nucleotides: TGTGCCAGCAGCTGGGACAGGGGGCCAGATACGCAGTATTTT. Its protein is CASSWDRGPDTQYF.

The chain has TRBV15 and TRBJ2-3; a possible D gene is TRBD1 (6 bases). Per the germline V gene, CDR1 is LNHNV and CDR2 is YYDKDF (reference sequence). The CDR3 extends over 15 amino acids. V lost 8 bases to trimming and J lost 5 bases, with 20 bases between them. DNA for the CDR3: TGTGCCACCTCCATCGAGGCAGGGGCTAAAGATACGCAGTATTTT. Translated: CATSIEAGAKDTQYF.

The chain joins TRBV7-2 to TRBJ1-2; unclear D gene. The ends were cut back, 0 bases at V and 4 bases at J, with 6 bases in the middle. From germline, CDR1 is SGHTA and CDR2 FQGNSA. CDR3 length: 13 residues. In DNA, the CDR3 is TGTGCCAGCAGCTTAGCCGGGAGCTATGGCTACACCTTC. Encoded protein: CASSLAGSYGYTF.

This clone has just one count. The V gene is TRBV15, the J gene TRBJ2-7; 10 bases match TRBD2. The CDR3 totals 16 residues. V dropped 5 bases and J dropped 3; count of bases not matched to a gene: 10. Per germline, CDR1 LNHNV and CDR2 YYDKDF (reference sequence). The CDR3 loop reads CATSGPPSGRDYEQYF. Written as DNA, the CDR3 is TGTGCCACCAGCGGCCCTCCTAGCGGGAGAGACTACGAGCAGTACTTC.

The CDR3 DNA reads as TGTGCCAGCAAGACTTTCGCTTACAATGAGCAGTTCTTC. Its protein is CASKTFAYNEQFF. This chain joins TRBV28 and TRBJ2-1; D unclear. Germline assignment: CDR1 MDHEN and CDR2 SYDVKM. The CDR3 loop spans 13 amino acids. Trimming removed 7 bases from V and 4 bases from J, with 11 bases in between.

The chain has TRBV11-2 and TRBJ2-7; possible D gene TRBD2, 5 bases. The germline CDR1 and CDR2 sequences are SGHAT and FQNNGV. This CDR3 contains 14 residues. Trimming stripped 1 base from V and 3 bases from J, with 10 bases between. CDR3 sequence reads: CASSLGPGVYEQYF. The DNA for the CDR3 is TGTGCCAGCAGCTTAGGTCCCGGGGTCTACGAGCAGTACTTC. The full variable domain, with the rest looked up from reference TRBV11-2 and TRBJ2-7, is EAGVAQSPRYKIIEKRQSVAFWCNPISGHATLYWYQQILGQGPKLLIQFQNNGVVDDSQLPKDRFSAERLKGVDSTLKIQPAKLEDSAVYLCASSLGPGVYEQYFGPGTRLTVT.

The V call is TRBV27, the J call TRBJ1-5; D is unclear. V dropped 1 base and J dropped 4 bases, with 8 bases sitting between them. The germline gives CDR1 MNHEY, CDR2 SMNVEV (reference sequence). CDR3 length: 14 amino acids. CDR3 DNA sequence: TGTGCCAGCAGTTTATTCCCCCGGAATCAGCCCCAGCATTTT. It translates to CASSLFPRNQPQHF.

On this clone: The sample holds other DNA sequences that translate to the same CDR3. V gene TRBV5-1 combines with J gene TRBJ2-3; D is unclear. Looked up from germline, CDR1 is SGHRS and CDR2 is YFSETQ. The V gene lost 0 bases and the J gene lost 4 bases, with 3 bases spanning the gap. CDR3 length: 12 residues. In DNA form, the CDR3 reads TGCGCCAGCAGCTTGGCGGCAGATACGCAGTATTTT. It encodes CASSLAADTQYF.

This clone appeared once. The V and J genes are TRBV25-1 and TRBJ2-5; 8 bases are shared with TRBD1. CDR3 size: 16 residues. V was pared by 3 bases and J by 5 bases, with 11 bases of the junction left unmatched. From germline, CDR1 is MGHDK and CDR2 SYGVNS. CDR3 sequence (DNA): TGTGCCAGCAGTGATGAGTGGGCAGGGGGCAGGGAGACCCAGTACTTC. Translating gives CASSDEWAGGRETQYF.

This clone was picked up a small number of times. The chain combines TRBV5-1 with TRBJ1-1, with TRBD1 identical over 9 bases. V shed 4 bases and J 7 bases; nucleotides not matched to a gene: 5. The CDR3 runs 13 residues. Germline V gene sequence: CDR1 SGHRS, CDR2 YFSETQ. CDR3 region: CASSLDRGIEAFF. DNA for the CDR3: TGCGCCAGCAGCCTGGACAGGGGTATTGAAGCTTTCTTT.

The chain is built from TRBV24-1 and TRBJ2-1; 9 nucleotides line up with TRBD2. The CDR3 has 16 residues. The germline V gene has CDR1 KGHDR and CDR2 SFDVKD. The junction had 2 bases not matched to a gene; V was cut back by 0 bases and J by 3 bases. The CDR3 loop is CATSDLGSGSYNEQFF. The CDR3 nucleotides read TGTGCCACCAGTGATTTGGGTAGCGGGAGCTACAATGAGCAGTTCTTC.

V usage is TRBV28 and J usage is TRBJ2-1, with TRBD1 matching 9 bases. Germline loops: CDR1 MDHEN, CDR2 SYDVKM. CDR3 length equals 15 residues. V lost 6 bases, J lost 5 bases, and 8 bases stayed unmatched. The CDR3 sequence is CASSSPGQGDNEQFF. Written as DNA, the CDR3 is TGTGCCAGCAGCTCTCCGGGACAGGGTGACAATGAGCAGTTCTTC.

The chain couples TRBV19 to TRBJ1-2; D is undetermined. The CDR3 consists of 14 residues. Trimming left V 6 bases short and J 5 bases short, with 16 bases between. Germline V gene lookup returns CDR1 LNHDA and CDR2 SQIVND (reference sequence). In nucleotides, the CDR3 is TGTGCCAGTAGAGGAGGTCACGAACCGTATGGCTACACCTTC. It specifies CASRGGHEPYGYTF.

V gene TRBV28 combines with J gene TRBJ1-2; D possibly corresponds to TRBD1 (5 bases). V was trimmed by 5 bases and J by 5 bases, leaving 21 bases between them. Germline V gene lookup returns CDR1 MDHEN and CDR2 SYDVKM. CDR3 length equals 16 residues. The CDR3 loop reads CASSNHGGEWAYGYTF. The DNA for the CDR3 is TGTGCCAGCAGTAACCACGGGGGTGAGTGGGCGTATGGCTACACCTTC.

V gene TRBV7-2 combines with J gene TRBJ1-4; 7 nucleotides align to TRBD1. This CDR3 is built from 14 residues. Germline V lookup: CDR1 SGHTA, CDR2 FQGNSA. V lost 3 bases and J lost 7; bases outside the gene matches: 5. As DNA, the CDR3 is TGTGCCAGCAGCTTCGGACAGGAAGGTGAAAAACTGTTTTTT. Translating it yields CASSFGQEGEKLFF.

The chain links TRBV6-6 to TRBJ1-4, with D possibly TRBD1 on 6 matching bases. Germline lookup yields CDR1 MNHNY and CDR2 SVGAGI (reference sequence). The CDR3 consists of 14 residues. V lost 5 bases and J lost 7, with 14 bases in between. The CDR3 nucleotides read TGTGCCAGCAGTACTGGACAGAGAGGTGAAAAACTGTTTTTT. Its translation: CASSTGQRGEKLFF.

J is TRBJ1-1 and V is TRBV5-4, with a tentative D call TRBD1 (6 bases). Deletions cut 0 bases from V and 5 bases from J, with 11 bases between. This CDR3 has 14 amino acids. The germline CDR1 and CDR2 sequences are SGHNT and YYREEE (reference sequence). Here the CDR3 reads CASSLEEGGTEAFF. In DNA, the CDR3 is TGTGCCAGCAGCTTGGAAGAGGGGGGGACTGAAGCTTTCTTT.

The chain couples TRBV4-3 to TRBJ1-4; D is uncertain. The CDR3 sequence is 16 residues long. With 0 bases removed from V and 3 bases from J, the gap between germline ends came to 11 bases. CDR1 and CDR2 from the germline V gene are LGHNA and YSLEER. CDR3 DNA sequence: TGCGCCAGCAGCCAAGAGTATGAGGCAGCTAATGAAAAACTGTTTTTT. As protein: CASSQEYEAANEKLFF.

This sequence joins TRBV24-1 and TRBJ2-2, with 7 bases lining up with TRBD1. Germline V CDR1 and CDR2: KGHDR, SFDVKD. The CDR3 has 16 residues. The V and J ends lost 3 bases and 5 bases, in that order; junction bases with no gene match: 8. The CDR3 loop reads CATSDPPGQITGELFF. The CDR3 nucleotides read TGTGCCACCAGTGATCCACCGGGACAGATAACCGGGGAGCTGTTTTTT.

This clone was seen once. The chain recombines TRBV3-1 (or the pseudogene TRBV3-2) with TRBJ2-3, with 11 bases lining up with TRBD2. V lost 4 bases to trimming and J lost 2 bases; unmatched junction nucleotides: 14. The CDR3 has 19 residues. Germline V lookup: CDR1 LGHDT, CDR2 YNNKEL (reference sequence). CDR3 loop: CASSRWEVAGGVTTDTQYF. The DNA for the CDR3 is TGTGCCAGCAGCCGATGGGAGGTAGCGGGGGGGGTGACCACAGATACGCAGTATTTT.

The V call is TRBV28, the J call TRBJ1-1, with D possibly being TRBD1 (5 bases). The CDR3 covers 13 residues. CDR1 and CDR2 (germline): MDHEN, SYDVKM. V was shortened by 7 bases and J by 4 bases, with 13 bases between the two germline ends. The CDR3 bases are TGTGCCAGCAACAAGGGGTTAGGCACTGAAGCTTTCTTT. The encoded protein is CASNKGLGTEAFF.

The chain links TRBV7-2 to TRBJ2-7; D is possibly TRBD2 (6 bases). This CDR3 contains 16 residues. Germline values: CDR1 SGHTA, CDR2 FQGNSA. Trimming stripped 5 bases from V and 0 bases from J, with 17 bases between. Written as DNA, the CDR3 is TGTGCCAGCAGCGCCCAACTAGCTCAGAGCTCCTACGAGCAGTACTTC. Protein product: CASSAQLAQSSYEQYF.

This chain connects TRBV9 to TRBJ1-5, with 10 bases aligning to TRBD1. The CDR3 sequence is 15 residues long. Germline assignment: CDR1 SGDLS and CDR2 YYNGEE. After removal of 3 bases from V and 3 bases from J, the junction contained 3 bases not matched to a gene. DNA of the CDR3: TGTGCCAGCAGCGCGGGACAGGGGAACAATCAGCCCCAGCATTTT. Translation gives CASSAGQGNNQPQHF.

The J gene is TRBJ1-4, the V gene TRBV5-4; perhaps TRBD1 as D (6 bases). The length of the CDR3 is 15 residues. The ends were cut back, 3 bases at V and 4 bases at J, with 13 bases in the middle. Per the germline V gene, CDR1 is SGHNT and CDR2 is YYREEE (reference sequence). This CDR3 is CASSSRTEGNEKLFF. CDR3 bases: TGTGCCAGCAGCTCTAGGACAGAGGGTAATGAAAAACTGTTTTTT.

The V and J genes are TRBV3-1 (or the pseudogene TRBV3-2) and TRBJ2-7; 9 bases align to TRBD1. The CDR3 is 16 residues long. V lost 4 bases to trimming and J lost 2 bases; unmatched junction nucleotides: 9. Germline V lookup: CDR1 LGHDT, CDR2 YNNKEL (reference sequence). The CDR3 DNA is TGTGCCAGCAGCCTTGACAGGGGGGGAGACGCCTACGAGCAGTACTTC. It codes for CASSLDRGGDAYEQYF.

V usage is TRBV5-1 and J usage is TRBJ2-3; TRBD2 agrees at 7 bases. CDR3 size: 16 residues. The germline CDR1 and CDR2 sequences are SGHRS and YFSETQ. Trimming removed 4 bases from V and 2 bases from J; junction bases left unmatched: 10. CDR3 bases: TGCGCCAGCAGCGAGAAGCGCGGGAGCGCCACAGATACGCAGTATTTT. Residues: CASSEKRGSATDTQYF.

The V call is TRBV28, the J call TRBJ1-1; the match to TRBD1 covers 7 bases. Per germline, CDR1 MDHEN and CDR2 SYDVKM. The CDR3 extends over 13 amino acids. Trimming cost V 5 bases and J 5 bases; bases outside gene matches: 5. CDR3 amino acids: CASSPDRTTEAFF. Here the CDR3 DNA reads TGTGCCAGCAGTCCGGACAGGACGACTGAAGCTTTCTTT. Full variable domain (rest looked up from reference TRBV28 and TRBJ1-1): DVKVTQSSRYLVKRTGEKVFLECVQDMDHENMFWYRQDPGLGLRLIYFSYDVKMKEKGDIPEGYSVSREKKERFSLILESASTNQTSMYLCASSPDRTTEAFFGQGTRLTVV.

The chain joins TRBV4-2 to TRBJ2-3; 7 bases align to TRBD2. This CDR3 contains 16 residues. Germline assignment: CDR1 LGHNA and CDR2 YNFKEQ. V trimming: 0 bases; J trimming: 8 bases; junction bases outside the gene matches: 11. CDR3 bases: TGTGCCAGCAGCCAAGAAGGGAGGCGGGGGAGGGGTACGCAGTATTTT. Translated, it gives CASSQEGRRGRGTQYF.

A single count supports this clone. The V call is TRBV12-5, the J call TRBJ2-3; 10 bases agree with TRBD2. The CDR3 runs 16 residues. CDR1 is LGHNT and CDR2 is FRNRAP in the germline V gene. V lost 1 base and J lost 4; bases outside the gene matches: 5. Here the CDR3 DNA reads TGTGCTAGTGGTTTGGACGATAGCGGGAGGCCAGATACGCAGTATTTT. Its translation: CASGLDDSGRPDTQYF.

CDR3: CASSQEEGRVDGYTF. The CDR3 region has the DNA TGCGCCAGCAGCCAAGAGGAGGGCAGGGTAGATGGCTACACCTTC. This chain joins TRBV4-3 and TRBJ1-2; maybe TRBD1 (5 bases). CDR3 size: 15 residues. V was pared by 0 bases and J by 6 bases, with 14 bases between. Germline CDR1 and CDR2: LGHNA and YSLEER.